A selection of T cell receptor beta chains follows, all from one sample in a study of tumor and adjacent non-tumor tissue in lung cancer. Each CDR3 protein is one row after TCRdb ran MiXCR on the multiplex PCR reads. This table holds tens of thousands of distinct CDR3 sequences, less than 80% found once. The sequenced material came from lung tumor tissue. The source is a man in his sixties with non-small cell lung cancer. Each CDR3 is given with its conserved first and last residue. The order of the fields is clone size, J gene, V gene, D gene, CDR3 DNA, CDR3 protein. D genes are given only for firm matches. Clone size is stated in some rows and not others, as once, few, many or a class when expanded.

- TRBJ2-1 TRBV6-5 TRBD2 TGTGCCGGCAGCACTCTAGGGACTAGCGGGACAAATGAGCAGTTCTTC CAGSTLGTSGTNEQFF
many TRBJ2-2 TRBV29-1 - TGCAGCGTTGAACTTCCACTCGAACCCGGGGAGCTGTTTTTT CSVELPLEPGELFF
- TRBJ2-6 TRBV6-5 - TGTGCCAGCGGTTATTCGGGGGGCTCTGGGGTCAACGTCCTGACTTTC CASGYSGGSGVNVLTF
once TRBJ2-4 TRBV6-2/TRBV6-3 - TGTGCCAGCAATATACATGGGACAAACATTCAGTACTTC CASNIHGTNIQYF
- TRBJ1-3 TRBV13 - TGTGCCAACAGCATAAGGGCAAGTAGAAACACCATATATTTT CANSIRASRNTIYF
medium-sized TRBJ2-7 TRBV12-3/TRBV12-4 - TGTGCCAGCAGTTTAGCGGGCTACGAGCAGTACTTC CASSLAGYEQYF
- TRBJ2-3 TRBV20-1 - TGCAGTGCTAGAGCTGGGTTTTCATCAGATATGCAGTATTTT CSARAGFSSDMQYF
few TRBJ2-1 TRBV4-2 - TGTGCCAGCAGCCAACAAGCGGACAATGAGCAGTTCTTC CASSQQADNEQFF
- TRBJ2-5 TRBV6-5 - TGTGCCAGCATGGTGGCGGGGACCCAGTACTTC CASMVAGTQYF
- TRBJ2-5 TRBV20-1 - TGCAGTGTTAGGTTTTGCGGCAGGCGGAAGAAAGAGACCCAGTACTTC CSVRFCGRRKKETQYF
many TRBJ2-7 TRBV29-1 - TGCAGCGTTGGAGAGCGGCACGAGCAGTACTTC CSVGERHEQYF
few TRBJ1-1 TRBV15 - TGTGCCACCAGCAGAGATCTACCTGATGAAGCTTTCTTT CATSRDLPDEAFF
many TRBJ2-1 TRBV12-3/TRBV12-4 - TGTGCCAGCAGTTTTTCGGTTAATGAGCAGTTCTTC CASSFSVNEQFF
- TRBJ2-1 TRBV12-3/TRBV12-4 - TGTGCCGGCAGTCGCGGTCGATACAATGGGCAGTTCTTC CAGSRGRYNGQFF
- TRBJ2-1 TRBV6-2/TRBV6-3 - TGTGCCAGCAGTTACTTGTTAGCAGGGGGGCTGGTTGAGCAGTTCTTC CASSYLLAGGLVEQFF
- TRBJ1-2 TRBV12-3/TRBV12-4 - TGTGCCAGCAGTTTGGAGGGGTACTATGGATACAGCTTC CASSLEGYYGYSF
once TRBJ2-6 TRBV11-3 - TGTGCCAGCAGCCAACATGGTTCTGAGGCCAACGTCCTGATTTTC CASSQHGSEANVLIF
- TRBJ2-1 TRBV7-3 TRBD1 TGTGCCAGCAGCAAAAATCCGGGACAGGGAAGTAATGAGCAGTTCTTC CASSKNPGQGSNEQFF
- TRBJ2-3 TRBV5-5 - TGTGCCAGCAGCATGAGCTGGGGGGCCACAGATACACAGTATTTT CASSMSWGATDTQYF
- TRBJ2-4 TRBV4-2 - TGTGCCAGCAGCCAGGCGCAGGTTAGCGGATCGTTAGCTAAAAACATTCAGTACTTC CASSQAQVSGSLAKNIQYF
- TRBJ1-6 TRBV4-1 TRBD1 TGCACCAGCAGCCGAGGGACAGGGGTAAATTCACCCCTCCACTTT CTSSRGTGVNSPLHF
- TRBJ2-5 TRBV29-1 - TGCAGCGTTGTCCTAGAGACCCAGTACTTC CSVVLETQYF
many TRBJ2-1 TRBV10-2 - TGCGCCAGCAGGTCCCCGGGACCCTCTTCTCATGAGCAGTTCTTC CASRSPGPSSHEQFF
- TRBJ1-6 TRBV6-1 - TGTGCCGGCAGTGTGCAGGGGTCCTATAATCCACCCCTCCACTTT CAGSVQGSYNPPLHF
- TRBJ2-3 TRBV11-1 - TGTGACAGCAGCTTTGGAACAGGAGACACGGATACGCAGTATTTT CDSSFGTGDTDTQYF
once TRBJ2-1 TRBV20-1 TRBD2 TGCAGTGCTACCACTCCGGGACTAGCCGACTCTGTAGACTACAATGAGCAGTTCTTC CSATTPGLADSVDYNEQFF
- TRBJ2-1 TRBV6-2/TRBV6-3 - TGTGCCAGCAAAGGGGGTGTGGCGATCTATGAGCAATTCTTC CASKGGVAIYEQFF
many TRBJ1-1 TRBV6-1 - TGTGCCAGCAGTGAGGGGCAGGTCCCGATCGGAGCTTTCTTT CASSEGQVPIGAFF
- TRBJ2-2 TRBV6-1 - TGTGCCGGCAGAGGGGACACCGGTTGGACCGGGGAGCTGTTTTTT CAGRGDTGWTGELFF
- TRBJ2-3 TRBV4-3 - TGCGCCAGCAGCCATGAGCTAGACGGGAGCACAGATACGCAGTATTTT CASSHELDGSTDTQYF
many TRBJ1-5 TRBV6-2/TRBV6-3 - TGTGCCAGCAGAACGACAGGAGTGAGCAATCAGCCCCAGCATTTT CASRTTGVSNQPQHF
many TRBJ2-1 TRBV4-3 TRBD1 TGCGCCAGCAGCCAAGATAAGGGCCCGGGACAGGGGTCCAATGAGCAGTTCTTC CASSQDKGPGQGSNEQFF
- TRBJ2-1 TRBV11-1 TRBD1 TGTGCCAGCAGCACCTCCGTTGGGCAGGGGGAATACAATGAGCAATTCTTC CASSTSVGQGEYNEQFF
- TRBJ1-1 TRBV20-1 TRBD1 TGCAGTGCTATCACTACTGACAGGGTGAACACTGAAGCTTTCTTT CSAITTDRVNTEAFF
few TRBJ2-3 TRBV9 - TGTGCCAGCAGCCCCAGACTGGGGGTGGAAGCAGATACGCAGTATTTT CASSPRLGVEADTQYF
- TRBJ2-3 TRBV7-9 TRBD2 TGTACCAGCAGCTTACAGGCTAGCGGGGGTGCTATCACAGATACGCAGTATTTT CTSSLQASGGAITDTQYF
- TRBJ2-3 TRBV12-3/TRBV12-4 - TGTGCCAGCAGTTCCGGACTGTTCATAGATACGCACTATTTT CASSSGLFIDTHYF
many TRBJ2-7 TRBV5-1 TRBD2 TGCGCCAGCAGCTTGGGTAGCGGGGTTCGGGAGCAGTACTTC CASSLGSGVREQYF
many TRBJ1-5 TRBV6-5 TRBD1 TGTGCCAGCAGGAGGACAGGGGGCGGCAATCAGCCCCAGCATTTT CASRRTGGGNQPQHF
many TRBJ2-5 TRBV20-1 TRBD2 TGCAGTGCTGGACTAGCGGGAGCTCAAGAGACCCAGTACTTC CSAGLAGAQETQYF
- TRBJ2-3 TRBV20-1 TRBD2 TGCAGTGCTAGATATAGCCTAGCGGGGCTCACAGATACGCAGTATTTT CSARYSLAGLTDTQYF
- TRBJ2-1 TRBV4-3 - TGCATCAGCAGCCAAGATCTAGGGGTGGGAAATGAGCAGTTCTTC CISSQDLGVGNEQFF